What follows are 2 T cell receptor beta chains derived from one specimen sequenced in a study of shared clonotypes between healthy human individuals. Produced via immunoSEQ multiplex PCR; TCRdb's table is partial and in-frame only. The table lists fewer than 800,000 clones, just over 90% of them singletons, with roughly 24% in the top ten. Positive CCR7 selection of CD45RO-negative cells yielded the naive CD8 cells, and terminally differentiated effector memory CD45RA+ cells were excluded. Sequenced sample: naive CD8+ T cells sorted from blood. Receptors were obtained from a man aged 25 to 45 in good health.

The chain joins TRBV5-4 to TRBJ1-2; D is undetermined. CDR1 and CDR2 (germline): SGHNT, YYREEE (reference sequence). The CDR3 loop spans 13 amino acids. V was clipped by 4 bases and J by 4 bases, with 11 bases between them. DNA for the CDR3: TGTGCCAGCAGCCAAGGGCCGGTCTATGGCTACACCTTC. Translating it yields CASSQGPVYGYTF.

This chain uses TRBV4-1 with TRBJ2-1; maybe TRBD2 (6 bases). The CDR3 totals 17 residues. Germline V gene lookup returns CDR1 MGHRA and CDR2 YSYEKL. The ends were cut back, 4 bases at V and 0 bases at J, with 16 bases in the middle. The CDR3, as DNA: TGCGCCAGCAGCCTTCCCTCTAGCGAGAGCTCCTACAATGAGCAGTTCTTC. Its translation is CASSLPSSESSYNEQFF.